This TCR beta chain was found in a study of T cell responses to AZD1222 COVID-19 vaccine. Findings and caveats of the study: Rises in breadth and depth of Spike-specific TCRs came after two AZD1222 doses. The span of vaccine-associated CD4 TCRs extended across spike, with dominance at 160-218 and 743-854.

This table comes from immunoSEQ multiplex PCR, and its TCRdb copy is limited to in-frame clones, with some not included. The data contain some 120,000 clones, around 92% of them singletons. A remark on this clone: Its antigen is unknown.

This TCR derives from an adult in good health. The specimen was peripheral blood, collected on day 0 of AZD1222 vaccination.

This chain's CDR3 is CAWSTGVRTQYF. For the CDR3, the DNA is TGTGCCTGGAGTACCGGGGTCCGGACCCAGTACTTC. This rearrangement joins TRBV30 to TRBJ2-5, with D possibly matching TRBD2 (5 bases). The CDR3 extends over 12 amino acids. CDR1 GTSNPN and CDR2 SVGIG come from the germline V gene (reference sequence). Trimming left V 2 bases short and J 7 bases short, with 11 bases between.